Sequencing of this T cell receptor beta chain was carried out in a study of OX40 agonist ivuxolimab in advanced cancers. Study-wide background: The dose-escalation cohort had hepatocellular carcinoma, melanoma, renal cell or head and neck cancer. There were three patients with partial responses, one having hepatocellular carcinoma and two cutaneous melanoma.

Peripheral blood came from all dose cohorts at three timepoints. CDR3 size: 11 residues. V lost 5 bases and J lost 8, with 7 bases in between. Germline CDR1 SGHNT, CDR2 YENEEA. TCRdb's copy holds only in-frame clones and misses some; the assay was immunoSEQ multiplex PCR. Seen here are around 70,000 clones, 80% to 95% observed once, and the top ten hold 1% to 1.2%. The material sequenced was CD4+ or CD8+ T cells sorted from blood, taken in a trial of the OX40 agonist ivuxolimab. This clonotype was obtained from an adult with an advanced solid tumor such as melanoma, head and neck, liver or kidney cancer. The V gene is TRBV11-3, the J gene TRBJ2-1; D remains ambiguous. Here the CDR3 reads CASSAVDEQFF. CDR3 coding DNA: TGTGCCAGCAGCGCCGTGGATGAGCAGTTCTTC. The whole variable domain, filled in from reference TRBV11-3 and TRBJ2-1, reads EAGVVQSPRYKIIEKKQPVAFWCNPISGHNTLYWYLQNLGQGPELLIRYENEEAVDDSQLPKDRFSAERLKGVDSTLKIQPAELGDSAVYLCASSAVDEQFFGPGTRLTVL.